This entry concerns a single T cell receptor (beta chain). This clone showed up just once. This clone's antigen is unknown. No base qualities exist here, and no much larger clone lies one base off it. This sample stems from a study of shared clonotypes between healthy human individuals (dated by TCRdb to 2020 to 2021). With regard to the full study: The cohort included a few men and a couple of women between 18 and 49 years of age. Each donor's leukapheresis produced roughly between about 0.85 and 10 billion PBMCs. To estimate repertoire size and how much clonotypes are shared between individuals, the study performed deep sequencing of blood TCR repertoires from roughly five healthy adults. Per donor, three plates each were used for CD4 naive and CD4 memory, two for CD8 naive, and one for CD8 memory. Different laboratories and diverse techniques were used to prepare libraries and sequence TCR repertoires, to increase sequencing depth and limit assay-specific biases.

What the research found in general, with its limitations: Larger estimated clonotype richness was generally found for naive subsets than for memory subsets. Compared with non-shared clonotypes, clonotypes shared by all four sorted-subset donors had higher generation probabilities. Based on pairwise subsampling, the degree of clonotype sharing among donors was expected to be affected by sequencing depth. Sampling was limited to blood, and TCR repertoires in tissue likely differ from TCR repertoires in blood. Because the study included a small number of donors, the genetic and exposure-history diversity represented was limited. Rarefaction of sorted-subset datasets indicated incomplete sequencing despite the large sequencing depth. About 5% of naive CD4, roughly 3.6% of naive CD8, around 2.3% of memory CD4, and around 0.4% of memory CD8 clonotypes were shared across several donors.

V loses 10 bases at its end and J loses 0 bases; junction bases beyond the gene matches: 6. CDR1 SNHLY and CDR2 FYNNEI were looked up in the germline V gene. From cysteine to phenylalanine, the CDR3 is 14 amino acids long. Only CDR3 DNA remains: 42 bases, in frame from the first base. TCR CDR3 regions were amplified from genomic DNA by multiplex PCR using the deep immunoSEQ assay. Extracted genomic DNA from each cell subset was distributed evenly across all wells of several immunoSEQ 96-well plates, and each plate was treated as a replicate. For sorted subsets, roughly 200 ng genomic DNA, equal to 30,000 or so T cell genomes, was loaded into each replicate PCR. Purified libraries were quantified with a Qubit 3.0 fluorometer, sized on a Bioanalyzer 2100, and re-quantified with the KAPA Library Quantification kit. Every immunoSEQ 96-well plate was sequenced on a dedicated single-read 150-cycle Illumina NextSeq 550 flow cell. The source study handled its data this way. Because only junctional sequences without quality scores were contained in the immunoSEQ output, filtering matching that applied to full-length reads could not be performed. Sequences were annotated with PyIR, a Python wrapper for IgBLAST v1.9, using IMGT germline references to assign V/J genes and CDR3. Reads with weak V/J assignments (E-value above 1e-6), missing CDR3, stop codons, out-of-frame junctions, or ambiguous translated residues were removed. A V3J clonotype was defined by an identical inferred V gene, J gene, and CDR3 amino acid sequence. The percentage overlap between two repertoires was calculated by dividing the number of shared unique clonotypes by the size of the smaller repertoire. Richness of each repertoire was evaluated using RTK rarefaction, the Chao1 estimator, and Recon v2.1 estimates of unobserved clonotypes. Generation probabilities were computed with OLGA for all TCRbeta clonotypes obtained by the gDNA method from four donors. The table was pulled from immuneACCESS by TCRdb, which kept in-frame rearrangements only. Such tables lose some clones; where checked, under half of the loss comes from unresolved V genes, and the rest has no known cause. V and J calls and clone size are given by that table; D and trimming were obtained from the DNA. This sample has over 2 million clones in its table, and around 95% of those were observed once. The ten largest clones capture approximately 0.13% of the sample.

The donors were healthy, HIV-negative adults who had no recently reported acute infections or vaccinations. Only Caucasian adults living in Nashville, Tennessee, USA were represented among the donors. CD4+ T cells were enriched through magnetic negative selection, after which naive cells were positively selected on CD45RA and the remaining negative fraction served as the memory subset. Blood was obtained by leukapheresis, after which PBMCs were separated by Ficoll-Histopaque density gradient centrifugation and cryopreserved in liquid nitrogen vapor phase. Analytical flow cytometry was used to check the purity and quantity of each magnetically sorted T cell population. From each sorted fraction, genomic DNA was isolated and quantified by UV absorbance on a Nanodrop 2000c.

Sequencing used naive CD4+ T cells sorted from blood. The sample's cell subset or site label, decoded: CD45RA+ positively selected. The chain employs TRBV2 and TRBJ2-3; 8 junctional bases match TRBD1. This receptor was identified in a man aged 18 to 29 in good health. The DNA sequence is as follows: TGTGCCACCCAGGGGGCGGCTAGCACAGATACGCAGTATTTT. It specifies CATQGAASTDTQYF.